The 21 T cell receptor beta chains presented below share a single source sample, sequenced in a study of blood T cell repertoires in COVID-19. Repertoires were generated with immunoSEQ multiplex PCR, while TCRdb's copy carries only in-frame clones and drops some. Of under 75,000 clones in the sample, 88% are singletons; the top ten hold around 2%. The specimen was peripheral blood. These receptors originate from a human donor in a cohort sampled during active COVID-19.

The V call is TRBV5-3, the J call TRBJ2-7; D possibly corresponds to TRBD2 (6 bases). TRBV5-3 is an ORF for which the function is uncertain. Trimming cost V 0 bases and J 0 bases, with 10 bases left between them. The CDR3 totals 15 residues. In DNA, the CDR3 is TGTGCCAGAAGCTTGGTTAGCGGAAGCTCCTACGAGCAGTACTTC. Protein product: CARSLVSGSSYEQYF.

J is TRBJ2-3 and V is TRBV2, with D possibly being TRBD1 (7 bases). CDR1 SNHLY and CDR2 FYNNEI come from the germline V gene. The V end was cut by 6 bases, the J end by 0 bases, with 10 bases between. The CDR3 is made up of 14 amino acids. The CDR3 region has the DNA TGTGCCAGCAGACAGGGGACTAGCACAGATACGCAGTATTTT. This translates into CASRQGTSTDTQYF.

The V and J genes are TRBV18 and TRBJ2-3; the D is unclear. The V end was cut by 4 bases, the J end by 6 bases, with 17 bases between. Germline CDR1 is KGHSH and CDR2 is LQKENI. This CDR3 contains 15 residues. CDR3 in DNA: TGTGCCAGCTCACAAATTCCCGTCCTTTCGGATACGCAGTATTTT. It yields the protein CASSQIPVLSDTQYF.

CDR3 nucleotide sequence: TGTGCCAGTAGCGTGACAGGCGCTCAGCCCCAGCATTTT. The encoded protein is CASSVTGAQPQHF. V usage is TRBV19 and J usage is TRBJ1-5; D may be TRBD1 (6 bases). The CDR3 length is 13 residues. Trimming shortened V by 6 bases and J by 6 bases, and 12 bases separated the two germline ends. CDR1 LNHDA and CDR2 SQIVND come from the germline V gene (reference sequence).

The chain is built from TRBV3-1 (or the pseudogene TRBV3-2) and TRBJ1-5; D remains ambiguous. Deletions cut 0 bases from V and 3 bases from J, with 6 bases between. Looked up from germline, CDR1 is LGHDT and CDR2 is YNNKEL (reference sequence). The CDR3 runs to 14 residues. The CDR3 is CASSQDNNNQPQHF. In DNA form, the CDR3 reads TGTGCCAGCAGCCAAGATAACAACAATCAGCCCCAGCATTTT.

The rearrangement uses TRBV6-5 and TRBJ1-6, with 8 positions matching TRBD1. Germline loops: CDR1 MNHEY, CDR2 SVGAGI. The CDR3 loop spans 15 amino acids. With V trimmed by 8 bases and J by 5 bases, 8 bases remained unmatched. The CDR3 DNA follows: TGTGCCAGCGAGCGAGACAGGGGACATAATTCACCCCTCCACTTT. This translates into CASERDRGHNSPLHF.

The chain carries TRBV30 and TRBJ2-5, with D possibly TRBD2 on 5 matching bases. This CDR3 contains 13 residues. The germline gives CDR1 GTSNPN, CDR2 SVGIG (reference sequence). Deletions cut 3 bases from V and 1 base from J, with 9 bases between. This chain's CDR3 is CAWRESGQETQYF. For the CDR3, the DNA is TGTGCCTGGAGGGAGAGCGGCCAAGAGACCCAGTACTTC.

The J gene is TRBJ2-7, the V gene TRBV6-2 or TRBV6-3; D is unresolved. V was trimmed by 5 bases and J by 3 bases, leaving 8 bases between them. The CDR3 loop spans 12 amino acids. The V gene's germline CDR1 is MNHEY and CDR2 SVGEGT. CDR3 region: CASSLEHYEQYF. In DNA form, the CDR3 reads TGTGCCAGCAGTCTCGAGCACTACGAGCAGTACTTC.

The chain combines TRBV19 with TRBJ1-5; D is unresolved. The CDR3 sequence is 13 residues long. The germline gives CDR1 LNHDA, CDR2 SQIVND (reference sequence). V lost 5 bases and J lost 0, with 5 bases in between. This CDR3 is CASSPDSNQPQHF. The CDR3 DNA sequence: TGTGCCAGTAGTCCAGATAGCAATCAGCCCCAGCATTTT. Supplemented by reference TRBV19 and TRBJ1-5, the full variable domain reads DGGITQSPKYLFRKEGQNVTLSCEQNLNHDAMYWYRQDPGQGLRLIYYSQIVNDFQKGDIAEGYSVSREKKESFPLTVTSAQKNPTAFYLCASSPDSNQPQHFGDGTRLSIL.

The CDR3 reads CASSLGTVSSYEQYF. The CDR3 coding sequence is TGTGCCAGCAGTCTCGGGACTGTGAGCTCCTACGAGCAGTACTTC. This chain uses TRBV28 with TRBJ2-7; D is perhaps TRBD2 (6 bases). V was shortened by 5 bases and J by 0 bases, with 14 bases between the two germline ends. This CDR3 comprises 15 residues. The germline gives CDR1 MDHEN, CDR2 SYDVKM.

This chain uses TRBV7-8 with TRBJ2-2; 12 bases are shared with TRBD2. Germline CDR1 is SGHVS and CDR2 is FQNEAQ. After removal of 5 bases from V and 4 bases from J, the junction contained 11 bases not matched to a gene. The CDR3 length is 18 residues. Here the CDR3 reads CASSPDFLTSGSTGELFF. CDR3 in DNA: TGTGCCAGCAGCCCTGACTTCTTGACTAGCGGGAGCACCGGGGAGCTGTTTTTT.

V and J are TRBV7-9 and TRBJ2-3; the D gene is possibly TRBD2 (6 bases). The germline gives CDR1 SEHNR, CDR2 FQNEAQ (reference sequence). The V and J ends lost 5 bases and 8 bases respectively, with 11 bases between them. CDR3 size: 12 residues. The CDR3 protein is CASSGGAGTQYF. CDR3 DNA: TGTGCCAGCAGCGGCGGGGCGGGTACGCAGTATTTT. The full variable domain, with the rest looked up from reference TRBV7-9 and TRBJ2-3, is DTGVSQNPRHKITKRGQNVTFRCDPISEHNRLYWYRQTLGQGPEFLTYFQNEAQLEKSRLLSDRFSAERPKGSFSTLEIQRTEQGDSAMYLCASSGGAGTQYFGPGTRLTVL.

The chain combines TRBV28 with TRBJ2-3; D is uncertain. The length of the CDR3 is 14 residues. Germline V gives CDR1 MDHEN, CDR2 SYDVKM. V was clipped by 6 bases and J by 4 bases, with 14 bases between them. This chain's CDR3 is CASRAVSRPDTQYF. The CDR3 DNA reads as TGTGCCAGCAGGGCCGTATCCCGCCCAGATACGCAGTATTTT.

The rearrangement joins TRBV29-1 to TRBJ2-7, with D tentatively TRBD2 (6 bases). The V gene lost 7 bases and the J gene lost 0 bases, with 16 bases spanning the gap. There are 14 residues in the CDR3. From germline, CDR1 is SQVTM and CDR2 ANQGSEA. As DNA, the CDR3 is TGCAGCGCAGCTCGGACTACTGCCTCCTACGAGCAGTACTTC. Protein sequence: CSAARTTASYEQYF.

V usage is TRBV18 and J usage is TRBJ2-3; 10 positions agree with TRBD1. The germline V gene has CDR1 KGHSH and CDR2 LQKENI. V was pared by 4 bases and J by 0 bases, with 4 bases of the junction left unmatched. The CDR3 sequence is 16 residues long. CDR3 DNA sequence: TGTGCCAGCTCACGAAGGACAGGGGGTAGCACAGATACGCAGTATTTT. Residues: CASSRRTGGSTDTQYF.

The chain links TRBV7-2 to TRBJ2-5; D may be TRBD1 (6 bases). V lost 1 base and J lost 3, with 15 bases in between. Germline CDR1 SGHTA, CDR2 FQGNSA. The CDR3 extends over 16 amino acids. The CDR3 reads CASSLVLRGGKETQYF. The CDR3 DNA is TGTGCCAGCAGCTTAGTACTACGAGGGGGTAAAGAGACCCAGTACTTC. Together with reference TRBV7-2 and TRBJ2-5, the CDR3 gives the full variable domain: GAGVSQSPSNKVTEKGKDVELRCDPISGHTALYWYRQSLGQGLEFLIYFQGNSAPDKSGLPSDRFSAERTGGSVSTLTIQRTQQEDSAVYLCASSLVLRGGKETQYFGPGTRLLVL.

The DNA of the CDR3 is TGTGCCAGCAGCCAAGCCCAGGGGTCCCGAAACACTGAAGCTTTCTTT. Residues: CASSQAQGSRNTEAFF. The chain joins TRBV4-2 to TRBJ1-1, with a weak D call TRBD1 (6 bases). The CDR3 totals 16 residues. CDR1 LGHNA and CDR2 YNFKEQ come from the germline V gene. The germline V and J ends were trimmed by 1 base and 2 bases, with 14 bases remaining between them.

A single count supports this clone. The genes are TRBV21-1 and TRBJ1-1; whether TRBD1, the table's D call, matches the DNA was not checked. TRBV21-1 is noted as a pseudogene. This CDR3 comprises 16 residues. CDR3 DNA sequence: TGTGCCAGCAGCAAAGTAGACAGGGGGCGCAGCACTGAAGCTTTCTTT. Protein sequence: CASSKVDRGRSTEAFF.

The V gene is TRBV18, the J gene TRBJ2-6; unclear D gene. From germline, CDR1 is KGHSH and CDR2 LQKENI. V was clipped by 3 bases and J by 7 bases, with 10 bases between them. This CDR3 contains 14 residues. CDR3 in amino acids: CASSPRHPANVLTF. The CDR3 coding sequence is TGTGCCAGCTCACCTCGACATCCCGCCAACGTCCTGACTTTC.

This clone was counted once. This chain joins TRBV9 and TRBJ1-6, with D possibly TRBD1 on 5 matching bases. V lost 0 bases and J 0 bases, leaving 10 bases between the germline ends. CDR3 length: 17 amino acids. Germline CDR1 reads SGDLS; CDR2 reads YYNGEE. The CDR3 DNA sequence: TGTGCCAGCAGCGTAGGGGGGGTCAGCTCCTATAATTCACCCCTCCACTTT. Residues: CASSVGGVSSYNSPLHF.

This rearrangement joins TRBV28 to TRBJ1-6; D is unresolved. Germline V gives CDR1 MDHEN, CDR2 SYDVKM. V lost 3 bases to trimming and J lost 6 bases, with 9 bases between them. CDR3 length equals 14 residues. The CDR3 DNA reads TGTGCCAGCAGTTTGCGCAGCGTTAATTCACCCCTCCACTTT. This encodes CASSLRSVNSPLHF. Full variable domain (outside the CDR3, taken from reference TRBV28 and TRBJ1-6): DVKVTQSSRYLVKRTGEKVFLECVQDMDHENMFWYRQDPGLGLRLIYFSYDVKMKEKGDIPEGYSVSREKKERFSLILESASTNQTSMYLCASSLRSVNSPLHFGNGTRLTVT.